Sequencing of this T cell receptor beta chain was carried out in a study of blood T cell repertoires in COVID-19. Assignment of participants to cohorts was predicated upon participant-reported clinical history. Measured with immunoSEQ multiplex PCR; TCRdb has only the in-frame clones, and not every one. The sample consists of fewer than 250,000 clones, roughly 84% of them appearing once. CDR1 and CDR2 from the germline V gene are MNHEY and SMNVEV (reference sequence). Trimming took 5 bases from V and 5 from J; bases not matched to a gene: 2. The CDR3 is made up of 12 amino acids. The rearrangement uses TRBV27 and TRBJ1-1; 7 bases line up with TRBD1. This sequence originates from a woman in her twenties or thirties who had recovered from COVID-19. The sequenced material came from PBMCs or T cells enriched from blood (not recorded which). As DNA, the CDR3 is TGTGCCAGCAGTCGACAGGGAACTGAAGCTTTCTTT. Its protein is CASSRQGTEAFF.